This is a list of T cell receptor beta chains from one sample in a study of blood T cell repertoires in COVID-19. Profiling relied on immunoSEQ multiplex PCR, and the TCRdb table lists in-frame clones only, not all of them. In the table there are over 400,000 clones, 86% of which are singletons. Sequences were obtained from peripheral blood. All receptors come from a woman under 40 with active or convalescent COVID-19. Both conserved end residues are part of each CDR3. The D gene is left open where the match is weak. A row's size may be missing; if present it is once, few, many or a size class.

.	.	TRBV20-1	TRBJ2-1	CSASPFGEQFF	TGCAGTGCTAGCCCGTTCGGTGAGCAGTTCTTC
.	.	TRBV19	TRBJ1-5	CASSILTYGSSLHQPQHF	TGTGCCAGTAGTATTCTAACGTACGGGTCCTCACTTCATCAGCCCCAGCATTTT
TRBD2	.	TRBV3-1/TRBV3-2	TRBJ2-5	CASSQDLLAGGNQETQYF	TGTGCCAGCAGCCAAGACCTACTAGCGGGAGGAAACCAAGAGACCCAGTACTTC
.	.	TRBV3-1/TRBV3-2	TRBJ2-7	CASSQGVDSSYEQYF	TGTGCCAGCAGCCAGGGGGTGGACAGCTCCTACGAGCAGTACTTC
.	.	TRBV7-2	TRBJ2-1	CASSAGTGSYNEQFF	TGTGCCAGCAGCGCCGGTACAGGGTCCTACAATGAGCAGTTCTTC
TRBD1	.	TRBV20-1	TRBJ1-6	CSASPGQGFSPLHF	TGCAGTGCTAGTCCGGGACAGGGTTTTTCACCCCTCCACTTT
.	once	TRBV2	TRBJ1-2	CASSATGDYGYTF	TGTGCCAGCAGTGCCACAGGTGACTATGGCTACACCTTC
TRBD2	.	TRBV7-9	TRBJ2-2	CASSLAAGVGNTGELFF	TGTGCCAGCAGCTTAGCCGCGGGAGTGGGGAACACCGGGGAGCTGTTTTTT
TRBD1	.	TRBV30	TRBJ1-2	CAWSGGTGGGYTF	TGTGCCTGGAGTGGTGGGACAGGGGGTGGCTACACCTTC
TRBD2	.	TRBV10-3	TRBJ2-7	CATTTPSGGTYSEQYF	TGTGCCACCACGACCCCTAGCGGGGGGACCTACTCAGAGCAGTACTTC
TRBD1	.	TRBV6-5	TRBJ1-2	CASVSWDRASGYTF	TGTGCCAGCGTATCCTGGGACAGGGCATCTGGCTACACCTTC
TRBD1	.	TRBV6-5	TRBJ1-1	CASGRQGPPNTEAFF	TGTGCCAGCGGCCGACAGGGCCCGCCGAACACTGAAGCTTTCTTT
.	.	TRBV11-2	TRBJ2-7	CASSLGQGIYEQYF	TGTGCCAGCAGCTTAGGCCAGGGGATCTACGAGCAGTACTTC
TRBD2	.	TRBV5-1	TRBJ2-1	CASSLAGGPGDEQFF	TGCGCCAGCAGCTTGGCGGGAGGGCCTGGGGATGAGCAGTTCTTC
.	.	TRBV6-1	TRBJ1-2	CASSEGAGSSTF	TGTGCCAGCAGTGAAGGAGCCGGGTCAAGCACCTTC
TRBD1	.	TRBV5-1	TRBJ1-2	CASSLAGGDYGYTF	TGCGCCAGCAGCTTGGCAGGGGGCGACTATGGCTACACCTTC
.	.	TRBV7-9	TRBJ1-6	CASSGLTEINSPLHF	TGTGCCAGCAGCGGCCTGACTGAAATTAATTCACCCCTCCACTTT
.	few	TRBV19	TRBJ1-5	CASSIWFDRTGGYQPQHF	TGTGCCAGTAGTATCTGGTTCGACAGGACGGGGGGTTATCAGCCCCAGCATTTT
.	.	TRBV4-1	TRBJ1-1	CASSQVAGTQQTEAFF	TGCGCCAGCAGCCAAGTTGCGGGGACCCAGCAAACTGAAGCTTTCTTT
TRBD2	.	TRBV28	TRBJ2-2	CASKGTSGRANTGELFF	TGTGCCAGCAAGGGGACTAGCGGGAGGGCGAACACCGGGGAGCTGTTTTTT
TRBD1	once	TRBV5-1	TRBJ1-1	CASSLWGDSEAFF	TGCGCCAGCAGCTTGTGGGGGGACAGTGAAGCTTTCTTT
TRBD1	.	TRBV5-6	TRBJ2-7	CASSLVQGAGEQYF	TGTGCCAGCAGCTTGGTACAGGGGGCAGGGGAGCAGTACTTC
.	.	TRBV3-1/TRBV3-2	TRBJ2-1	CASSQDSVNEQFF	TGTGCCAGCAGCCAAGATTCCGTAAATGAGCAGTTCTTC
TRBD1	.	TRBV30	TRBJ2-7	CAWNAGQGASEQYF	TGTGCCTGGAACGCGGGGCAGGGGGCCTCCGAGCAGTACTTC
.	.	TRBV13	TRBJ1-1	CASSPFPDNATEAFF	TGTGCCAGCAGCCCCTTTCCGGACAATGCCACTGAAGCTTTCTTT
TRBD2	.	TRBV2	TRBJ2-1	CASSEANLAGSNEQFF	TGTGCCAGCAGTGAAGCTAACCTAGCGGGATCCAATGAGCAGTTCTTC
.	many	TRBV9	TRBJ2-1	CASSVVELPSSYNEQFF	TGTGCCAGCAGCGTAGTGGAGCTACCGAGCTCCTACAATGAGCAGTTCTTC
TRBD1	.	TRBV19	TRBJ1-5	CASTGTGGNQPQHF	TGTGCCAGTACTGGGACAGGGGGCAATCAGCCCCAGCATTTT
.	.	TRBV27	TRBJ1-5	CASSTGNQPQHF	TGTGCCAGCAGTACGGGCAATCAGCCCCAGCATTTT
.	.	TRBV7-2	TRBJ1-1	CASSLQGGYTEAFF	TGTGCCAGCAGCTTACAGGGCGGCTACACTGAAGCTTTCTTT
.	.	TRBV5-1	TRBJ1-1	CASSSGQPNTEAFF	TGCGCCAGCAGCTCCGGACAGCCGAACACTGAAGCTTTCTTT
.	.	TRBV20-1	TRBJ2-7	CSASETDYEQYF	TGCAGTGCTAGTGAAACAGACTACGAGCAGTACTTC
.	once	TRBV3-1/TRBV3-2	TRBJ1-2	CASSQDTTSNGYTF	TGTGCCAGCAGCCAAGATACTACGTCGAATGGCTACACCTTC
TRBD2	once	TRBV11-2	TRBJ2-1	CASSPRMNSGRVNEQFF	TGTGCCAGCAGCCCCCGAATGAATAGCGGGAGGGTGAATGAGCAGTTCTTC
.	.	TRBV6-1	TRBJ2-7	CASTEQLSSYEQYF	TGTGCCAGCACCGAACAGTTGTCGTCCTACGAGCAGTACTTC
.	few	TRBV15	TRBJ1-1	CATINSQGMNTEAFF	TGTGCCACAATAAATTCGCAGGGAATGAACACTGAAGCTTTCTTT
.	.	TRBV2	TRBJ2-1	CASSDGGLNEQFF	TGTGCCAGCAGTGATGGAGGGCTCAATGAGCAGTTCTTC
.	.	TRBV5-1	TRBJ2-3	CASSGGTVVTDTQYF	TGCGCCAGCAGCGGAGGGACAGTAGTCACAGATACGCAGTATTTT
.	once	TRBV6-1	TRBJ1-1	CASSEPWGVTEAFF	TGTGCCAGCAGTGAACCTTGGGGGGTCACTGAAGCTTTCTTT
TRBD1	.	TRBV7-9	TRBJ1-1	CASSPRVVLVDRGGTEAFF	TGTGCCAGCAGCCCTCGTGTGGTGCTGGTGGACAGGGGAGGCACTGAAGCTTTCTTT
.	.	TRBV28	TRBJ2-1	CASSVHYNEQFF	TGTGCCAGCAGTGTTCACTACAATGAGCAGTTCTTC
.	.	TRBV5-4	TRBJ2-7	CASSLGVLANEQYF	TGTGCCAGCAGCTTGGGCGTACTAGCAAACGAGCAGTACTTC
.	.	TRBV12-3/TRBV12-4	TRBJ2-3	CASSSGYSDTQYF	TGTGCCAGCAGTTCAGGCTATTCAGATACGCAGTATTTT
.	.	TRBV11-2	TRBJ1-1	CASSLVSPEAFF	TGTGCCAGCAGCTTAGTATCCCCTGAAGCTTTCTTT
TRBD1	.	TRBV27	TRBJ1-6	CASRRQGYNSPLHF	TGTGCCAGCAGGCGACAGGGTTATAATTCACCCCTCCACTTT
TRBD2	.	TRBV6-6	TRBJ2-7	CASSSKTSSYEQYF	TGTGCCAGCAGTTCGAAGACTAGCTCTTACGAGCAGTACTTC
TRBD2	.	TRBV5-4	TRBJ2-7	CASSPGGGYEQYF	TGTGCCAGCAGCCCGGGGGGGGGTTACGAGCAGTACTTC
.	.	TRBV3-1/TRBV3-2	TRBJ2-1	CASSQRGQYNEQFF	TGTGCCAGCAGCCAGAGAGGACAGTACAATGAGCAGTTCTTC
TRBD1	.	TRBV18	TRBJ1-6	CASSPISGGSSYNSPLHF	TGTGCCAGCTCACCAATCTCAGGGGGCAGCTCCTATAATTCACCCCTCCACTTT
.	.	TRBV16	TRBJ1-2	CASSPVSDRDGYTF	TGTGCCAGCAGCCCCGTATCAGACCGGGATGGCTACACCTTC
.	.	TRBV21-1	TRBJ1-5	CASSKAGRGHQPQHF	TGTGCCAGCAGCAAAGCCGGCAGGGGCCATCAGCCCCAGCATTTT
TRBD1	.	TRBV18	TRBJ2-7	CASSPLGQDYEQYF	TGTGCCAGCTCACCCCTCGGACAGGACTACGAGCAGTACTTC
TRBD2	.	TRBV10-1	TRBJ2-3	CASSDGSLTSGRAGADTQYF	TGCGCCAGCAGTGACGGCTCCCTGACTAGCGGGAGGGCCGGGGCAGATACGCAGTATTTT
TRBD1	.	TRBV11-2	TRBJ2-5	CASSTGGMETQYF	TGTGCCAGCAGCACAGGGGGTATGGAGACCCAGTACTTC
TRBD1	.	TRBV6-4	TRBJ1-2	CASSDSGTGDGYTF	TGTGCCAGCAGTGACTCGGGGACAGGGGATGGCTACACCTTC
TRBD2	.	TRBV6-4	TRBJ2-1	CASSDLAGASGEQFF	TGTGCCAGCAGTGATCTAGCGGGAGCTTCGGGTGAGCAGTTCTTC
.	.	TRBV6-2/TRBV6-3	TRBJ2-1	CASSYAGFTSNEQFF	TGTGCCAGCAGTTACGCGGGGTTTACCTCCAATGAGCAGTTCTTC
.	.	TRBV7-9	TRBJ1-4	CASSLEAGGREKLFF	TGTGCCAGCAGCTTAGAAGCCGGGGGAAGGGAAAAACTGTTTTTT
TRBD1	few	TRBV19	TRBJ2-1	CASSHRETGGFNEQFF	TGTGCCAGTAGTCACCGGGAGACAGGGGGATTCAATGAGCAGTTCTTC